A selection of T cell receptor beta chains follows, all from one sample in a study of blood T cell repertoires in COVID-19. The method was immunoSEQ multiplex PCR; TCRdb's version includes in-frame clones alone and lacks a portion of them. The repertoire holds some 150,000 clones, with more than 85% as singletons. The sequencing sample was made of peripheral blood. Receptors originate from a woman in her 70s with acute or convalescent COVID-19. CDR3s include the opening cysteine and the closing phenylalanine or tryptophan. Fields, in order: V gene, J gene, clone size, D gene, CDR3 protein, CDR3 DNA. D genes are given only for firm matches. For some rows the clone size is stated as once, few or many, or as a class when expanded; others skip it.

V gene: TRBV14
J gene: TRBJ1-4
clone size: -
D gene: TRBD1
CDR3 protein: CASSQNRGPNEKLFF
CDR3 DNA: TGTGCCAGCAGCCAAAACAGGGGTCCTAATGAAAAACTGTTTTTT

V gene: TRBV10-3
J gene: TRBJ1-1
clone size: -
D gene: TRBD1
CDR3 protein: CAISDLQGSYTEAFF
CDR3 DNA: TGTGCCATCAGCGACCTACAGGGGAGTTACACTGAAGCTTTCTTT

V gene: TRBV19
J gene: TRBJ2-6
clone size: -
D gene: TRBD1
CDR3 protein: CASKKQGAGGANVLTF
CDR3 DNA: TGTGCCAGTAAGAAACAGGGGGCTGGAGGGGCCAACGTCCTGACTTTC

V gene: TRBV12-3/TRBV12-4
J gene: TRBJ1-5
clone size: -
D gene: -
CDR3 protein: CASSPRGNQPQHF
CDR3 DNA: TGTGCCAGCAGTCCCAGGGGCAATCAGCCCCAGCATTTT

V gene: TRBV7-9
J gene: TRBJ1-4
clone size: -
D gene: TRBD1
CDR3 protein: CASSLRTGGTLREKLFF
CDR3 DNA: TGTGCCAGCAGCCTCCGGACAGGGGGCACCCTTCGGGAAAAACTGTTTTTT

V gene: TRBV4-3
J gene: TRBJ1-4
clone size: -
D gene: -
CDR3 protein: CASSRDRNEKLFF
CDR3 DNA: TGCGCCAGCAGCCGCGACAGGAATGAAAAACTGTTTTTT

V gene: TRBV6-2/TRBV6-3
J gene: TRBJ1-6
clone size: -
D gene: TRBD1
CDR3 protein: CASSSRQGPNSPLHF
CDR3 DNA: TGTGCCAGCAGTTCCCGACAGGGGCCTAATTCACCCCTCCACTTT

V gene: TRBV6-2/TRBV6-3
J gene: TRBJ2-1
clone size: -
D gene: TRBD2
CDR3 protein: CASTPSGTSGYNEQFF
CDR3 DNA: TGTGCCAGCACCCCGTCCGGGACTAGCGGGTACAATGAGCAGTTCTTC

V gene: TRBV5-1
J gene: TRBJ2-5
clone size: -
D gene: -
CDR3 protein: CASSLTRRESGETQYF
CDR3 DNA: TGCGCCAGCAGCTTGACTAGACGGGAGTCTGGAGAGACCCAGTACTTC

V gene: TRBV28
J gene: TRBJ2-1
clone size: -
D gene: TRBD1
CDR3 protein: CASSLYRDRGFYNEQFF
CDR3 DNA: TGTGCCAGCAGTTTATACCGAGACAGGGGGTTTTACAATGAGCAGTTCTTC

V gene: TRBV5-6
J gene: TRBJ2-1
clone size: -
D gene: TRBD2
CDR3 protein: CASSLERGVYNEQFF
CDR3 DNA: TGTGCCAGCAGCTTAGAGCGGGGGGTTTACAATGAGCAGTTCTTC

V gene: TRBV4-1
J gene: TRBJ2-3
clone size: -
D gene: -
CDR3 protein: CASSSIVELDTQYF
CDR3 DNA: TGCGCCAGCAGCTCAATCGTAGAATTAGATACGCAGTATTTT

V gene: TRBV5-6
J gene: TRBJ1-5
clone size: once
D gene: TRBD1
CDR3 protein: CASSRDRGRSQPQHF
CDR3 DNA: TGTGCCAGCAGCCGGGACAGGGGGCGTTCTCAGCCCCAGCATTTT

V gene: TRBV27
J gene: TRBJ1-6
clone size: -
D gene: TRBD1
CDR3 protein: CASSSDRGLRSPLHF
CDR3 DNA: TGTGCCAGCAGTTCGGACAGGGGGCTTCGGTCACCCCTCCACTTT

V gene: TRBV5-4
J gene: TRBJ1-2
clone size: -
D gene: -
CDR3 protein: CASSSLLSGSGYTF
CDR3 DNA: TGTGCCAGCAGCTCGTTACTTTCAGGGTCCGGCTACACCTTC

V gene: TRBV25-1
J gene: TRBJ2-3
clone size: -
D gene: -
CDR3 protein: CASSNQGRTDTQYF
CDR3 DNA: TGTGCCAGCAGTAATCAGGGTCGGACAGATACGCAGTATTTT

V gene: TRBV6-6
J gene: TRBJ1-2
clone size: -
D gene: TRBD1
CDR3 protein: CASSSAGGGYTF
CDR3 DNA: TGTGCCAGCAGTTCCGCAGGGGGAGGCTACACCTTC

V gene: TRBV30
J gene: TRBJ1-5
clone size: -
D gene: TRBD1
CDR3 protein: CAWSNRGMNSNQPQHF
CDR3 DNA: TGTGCCTGGAGTAACAGGGGGATGAATAGCAATCAGCCCCAGCATTTT

V gene: TRBV4-1
J gene: TRBJ2-3
clone size: -
D gene: TRBD2
CDR3 protein: CASSRGLAGARGTDTQYF
CDR3 DNA: TGCGCCAGCAGCCGAGGACTAGCGGGGGCCCGGGGGACAGATACGCAGTATTTT

V gene: TRBV6-5
J gene: TRBJ2-1
clone size: -
D gene: TRBD2
CDR3 protein: CASSYGGREQFF
CDR3 DNA: TGTGCCAGCAGTTACGGCGGGAGAGAGCAGTTCTTC

V gene: TRBV2
J gene: TRBJ1-1
clone size: -
D gene: -
CDR3 protein: CASSPQGLMNTEAFF
CDR3 DNA: TGTGCCAGCAGTCCACAGGGCCTCATGAACACTGAAGCTTTCTTT

V gene: TRBV24-1
J gene: TRBJ1-4
clone size: -
D gene: TRBD1
CDR3 protein: CATSDSTQAGGNLEKLFF
CDR3 DNA: TGTGCCACCAGTGATTCCACCCAGGCAGGGGGCAATCTTGAAAAACTGTTTTTT

V gene: TRBV19
J gene: TRBJ2-6
clone size: once
D gene: TRBD1
CDR3 protein: CASSMWTGGGGANVLTF
CDR3 DNA: TGTGCCAGTAGTATGTGGACAGGGGGTGGTGGGGCCAACGTCCTGACTTTC

V gene: TRBV30
J gene: TRBJ1-2
clone size: -
D gene: TRBD1
CDR3 protein: CAWGYGTGLDGYTF
CDR3 DNA: TGTGCCTGGGGGTACGGGACAGGGCTTGATGGCTACACCTTC

V gene: TRBV7-9
J gene: TRBJ1-6
clone size: -
D gene: -
CDR3 protein: CASSQEGGSPLHF
CDR3 DNA: TGTGCCAGCAGCCAGGAGGGAGGTTCACCCCTCCACTTT

V gene: TRBV4-1
J gene: TRBJ1-2
clone size: -
D gene: -
CDR3 protein: CASTGRDYGYTF
CDR3 DNA: TGCGCCAGCACTGGGCGGGACTATGGCTACACCTTC

V gene: TRBV25-1
J gene: TRBJ2-7
clone size: -
D gene: -
CDR3 protein: CASSEAGRGEQYF
CDR3 DNA: TGTGCCAGCAGTGAAGCGGGCCGGGGCGAGCAGTACTTC

V gene: TRBV7-2
J gene: TRBJ1-4
clone size: -
D gene: TRBD1
CDR3 protein: CASSTGQVTTNEKLFF
CDR3 DNA: TGTGCCAGCAGCACCGGACAGGTCACAACTAATGAAAAACTGTTTTTT